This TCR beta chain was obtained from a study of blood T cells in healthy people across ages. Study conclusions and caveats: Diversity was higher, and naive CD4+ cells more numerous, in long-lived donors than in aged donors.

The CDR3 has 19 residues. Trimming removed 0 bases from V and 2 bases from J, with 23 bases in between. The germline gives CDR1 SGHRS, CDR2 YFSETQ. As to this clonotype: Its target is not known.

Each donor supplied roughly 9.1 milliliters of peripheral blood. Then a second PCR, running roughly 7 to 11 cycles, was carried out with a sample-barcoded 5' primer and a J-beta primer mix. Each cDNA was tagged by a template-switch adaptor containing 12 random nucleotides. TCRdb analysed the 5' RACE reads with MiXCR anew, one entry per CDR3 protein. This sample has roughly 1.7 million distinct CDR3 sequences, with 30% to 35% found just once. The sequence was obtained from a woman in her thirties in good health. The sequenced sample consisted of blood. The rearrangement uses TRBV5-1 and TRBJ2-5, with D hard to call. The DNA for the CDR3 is TGCGCCAGCAGCTTGGATGGCAGGCCCTTTACATACCGACAAGAGACCCAGTACTTC. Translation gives CASSLDGRPFTYRQETQYF.